This T cell receptor (beta chain) was observed in a study of human T cells and chemical hapten exposure. CDR1 and CDR2 from the germline V gene are LNHNV and YYDKDF (reference sequence). CDR3 length: 14 residues. V lost 0 bases, J lost 4 bases, and 9 bases lay in between. Study-wide results and limits: Expanded TCRs clustered into significantly more large CDR3 similarity groups than controls, the analysis revealed.

This clonotype was picked up a small number of times. What it binds is unknown. Time point specified: patch test 1, 2 weeks after DPC sensitization. The treatment denotes: therapeutic diphenylcyclopropenone sensitization with weekly scalp DPC. MiXCR, run by TCRdb on the RACE reads, gives a single entry per CDR3 protein. The sample holds some 180,000 distinct CDR3 sequences, approximately 20% seen once. This clonotype was sampled from a woman between 45 and 60 years old with alopecia areata. Some clones in this sample may be carry-over from other donors' samples. The material sequenced was whole blood, taken in connection with sensitization to the hapten diphenylcyclopropenone (DPC). The chain couples TRBV15 to TRBJ2-5; D unclear. CDR3 sequence: CATSRDHSGETQYF. Here the CDR3 DNA reads TGTGCCACCAGCAGAGATCATTCTGGAGAGACCCAGTACTTC.